This T cell receptor beta chain was profiled in a study of blood T cells in healthy people across ages. Notes on the study in general: As naive T cell percentage varied, TCR beta diversity correlated strongly with it. Possibly confounding the expanded clonotype changes was the fact that donor CMV status was unknown.

This clonotype was seen repeatedly, ten times or more. Its antigen is unknown. Germline CDR1 reads SQVTM; CDR2 reads ANQGSEA. The V end was cut by 2 bases, the J end by 0 bases, with 14 bases between. This CDR3 contains 17 residues. The second PCR ran 7 to 11 cycles with a sample-barcoded 5' primer and J-beta primers. TCRdb independently ran MiXCR on the 5' RACE reads; one entry per CDR3 protein. The sample lists about 1.6 million distinct CDR3 sequences, around 36% occurring once. Sequenced input: blood. This TCR was sampled from a woman in her thirties in good health. The chain is built from TRBV29-1 and TRBJ2-6, with D maybe TRBD1 (6 bases). The CDR3 sequence is CSVEPRDTHSGANVLTF. The DNA for the CDR3 is TGCAGCGTTGAACCACGGGACACACACTCTGGGGCCAACGTCCTGACTTTC.